This T cell receptor beta chain stems from a study of spatial heterogeneity in lung cancer. Study-level background: From matched bulk RNA-seq came a T cell module score, which showed a strong correlation with TCR transcript counts in tumor regions.

This sample's time point: sample taken at primary tumor resection. The authors sequenced whole RNA from tumor, nontumor lung or frozen PBMC without sorting. The study's findings and limits: The number of expanded tumor alpha and beta chains correlated with mutation number.

Worth noting for this clonotype: Its specificity is not known. This beta chain is a stray sequence in a library constructed for alpha chains; its clone size is not meaningful.

Germline CDR1 and CDR2: LGHNA and YNFKEQ. The CDR3 has 12 amino acids. The V end was cut by 0 bases, the J end by 7 bases, with 3 bases between. Carried by each TCR cDNA molecule was a unique molecular identifier. Using its own MiXCR run on the 5' RACE reads, TCRdb lists one record per CDR3 protein. Here the sample spans around 20,000 distinct CDR3 sequences, around a tenth being singletons. The specimen was lung tumor tissue, collected at surgery. The sequence was obtained from a female donor with early-stage non-small cell lung cancer. This chain links TRBV4-2 with TRBJ2-2; D call uncertain. The CDR3 is CASSQELGELFF. The CDR3, as DNA: TGTGCCAGCAGCCAAGAACTCGGGGAGCTGTTTTTT.